This T cell receptor (beta chain) is from a study of T cell changes during pregnancy in multiple sclerosis. Between the trimmed V and J ends, which lost 5 bases and 8 bases, there was a span of 18 bases. CDR3 length equals 15 residues. Germline lookup yields CDR1 SGHNT and CDR2 YENEEA. This table comes from immunoSEQ multiplex PCR, and its TCRdb copy is limited to in-frame clones, with some not included. This table holds approximately 35,000 clones, roughly nine tenths found once. The input for sequencing was CD4+ T cells from peripheral blood mononuclear cells, taken in the second trimester of pregnancy. This chain joins TRBV11-3 and TRBJ1-4; possible D gene TRBD1, 5 bases. This TCR derives from a female donor in good health, enrolled as a control in a pregnancy study. CDR3 in DNA: TGTGCCAGCAGCCTGACGGGGGGGTATAAAGAAAAACTGTTTTTT. Translation: CASSLTGGYKEKLFF.